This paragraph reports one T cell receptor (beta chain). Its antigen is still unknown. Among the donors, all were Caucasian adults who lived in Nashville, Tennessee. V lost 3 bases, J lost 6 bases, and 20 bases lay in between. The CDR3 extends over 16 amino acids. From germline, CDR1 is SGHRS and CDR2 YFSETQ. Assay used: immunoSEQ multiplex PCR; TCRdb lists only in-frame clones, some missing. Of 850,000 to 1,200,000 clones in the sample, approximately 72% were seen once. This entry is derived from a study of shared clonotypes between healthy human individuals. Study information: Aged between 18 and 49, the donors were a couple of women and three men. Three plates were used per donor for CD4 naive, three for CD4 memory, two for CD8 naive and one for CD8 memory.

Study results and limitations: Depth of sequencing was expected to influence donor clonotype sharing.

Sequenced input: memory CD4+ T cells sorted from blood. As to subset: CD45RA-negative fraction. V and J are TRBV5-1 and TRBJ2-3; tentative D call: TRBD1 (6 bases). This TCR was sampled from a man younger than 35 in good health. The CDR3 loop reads CASSSPRGLVSDTQYF. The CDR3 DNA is TGCGCCAGCAGCTCCCCCAGGGGTCTAGTAAGCGATACGCAGTATTTT. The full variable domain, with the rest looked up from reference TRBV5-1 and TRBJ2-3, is KAGVTQTPRYLIKTRGQQVTLSCSPISGHRSVSWYQQTPGQGLQFLFEYFSETQRNKGNFPGRFSGRQFSNSRSEMNVSTLELGDSALYLCASSSPRGLVSDTQYFGPGTRLTVL.